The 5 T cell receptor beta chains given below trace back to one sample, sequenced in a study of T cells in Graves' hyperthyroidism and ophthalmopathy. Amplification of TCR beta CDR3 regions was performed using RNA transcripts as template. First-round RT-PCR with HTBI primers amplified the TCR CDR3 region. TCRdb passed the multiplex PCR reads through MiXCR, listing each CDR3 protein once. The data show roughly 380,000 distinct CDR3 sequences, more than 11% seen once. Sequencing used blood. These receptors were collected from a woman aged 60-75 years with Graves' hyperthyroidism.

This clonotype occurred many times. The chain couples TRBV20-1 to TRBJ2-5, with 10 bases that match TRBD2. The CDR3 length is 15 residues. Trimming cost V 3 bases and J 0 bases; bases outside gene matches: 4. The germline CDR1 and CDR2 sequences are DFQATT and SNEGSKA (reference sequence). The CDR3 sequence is CSASTSGTYQETQYF. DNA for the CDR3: TGCAGTGCTAGCACTAGCGGGACGTACCAAGAGACCCAGTACTTC.

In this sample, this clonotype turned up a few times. Here the CDR3 reads CASWTSGRGDTGELFF. CDR3 DNA: TGTGCCAGCTGGACTAGCGGGAGAGGCGACACCGGGGAGCTGTTTTTT. The genes are TRBV6-1 and TRBJ2-2; 13 bases match TRBD2. The trim removed 8 bases at V and 3 bases at J, leaving 6 bases unmatched. This CDR3 has 16 residues. Germline V gene lookup returns CDR1 MNHNS and CDR2 SASEGT.

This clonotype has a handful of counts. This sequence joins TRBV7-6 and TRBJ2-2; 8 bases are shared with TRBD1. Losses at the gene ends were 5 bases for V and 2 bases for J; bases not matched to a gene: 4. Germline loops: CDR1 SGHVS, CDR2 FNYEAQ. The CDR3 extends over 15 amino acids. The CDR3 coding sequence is TGTGCCAGCAGCCGGGACAGGCATAACACCGGGGAGCTGTTTTTT. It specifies CASSRDRHNTGELFF.

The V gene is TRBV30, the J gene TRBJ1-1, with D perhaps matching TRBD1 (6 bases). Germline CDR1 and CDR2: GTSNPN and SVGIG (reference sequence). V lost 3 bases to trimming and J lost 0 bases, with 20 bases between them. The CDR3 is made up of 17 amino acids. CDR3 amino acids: CAWSSWAGATMNTEAFF. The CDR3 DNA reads TGTGCCTGGAGCTCATGGGCAGGGGCGACAATGAACACTGAAGCTTTCTTT.

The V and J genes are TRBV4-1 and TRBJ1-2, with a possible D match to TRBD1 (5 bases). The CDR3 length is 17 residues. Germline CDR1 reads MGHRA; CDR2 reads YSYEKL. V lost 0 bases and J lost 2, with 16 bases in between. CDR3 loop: CASSQDRPGGRNYGYTF. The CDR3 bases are TGCGCCAGCAGCCAAGACCGCCCCGGGGGACGGAACTATGGCTACACCTTC.